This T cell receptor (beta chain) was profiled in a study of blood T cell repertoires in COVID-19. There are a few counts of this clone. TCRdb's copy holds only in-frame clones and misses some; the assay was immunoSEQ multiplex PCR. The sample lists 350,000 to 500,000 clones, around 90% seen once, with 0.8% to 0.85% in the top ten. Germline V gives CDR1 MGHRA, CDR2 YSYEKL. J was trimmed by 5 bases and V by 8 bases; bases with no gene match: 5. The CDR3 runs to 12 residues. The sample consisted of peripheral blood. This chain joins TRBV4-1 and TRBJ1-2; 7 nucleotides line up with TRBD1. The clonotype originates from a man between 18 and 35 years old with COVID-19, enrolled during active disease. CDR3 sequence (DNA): TGCGCCAGCCGACAGGGTTCATATGGCTACACCTTC. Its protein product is CASRQGSYGYTF.